This T cell receptor (beta chain) was retrieved from a study of T cells in Graves' hyperthyroidism and ophthalmopathy. The investigators amplified TCR beta CDR3 regions from RNA transcripts. The primer set for the first-round RT-PCR of the TCR CDR3 was HTBI. TCRdb processed the multiplex PCR reads anew with MiXCR; each CDR3 protein has one entry. The sample contains some 370,000 distinct CDR3 sequences, over 13% of which appear only once. This clonotype was seen repeatedly, ten times or more. After removal of 1 base from V and 7 bases from J, the junction contained 7 bases not matched to a gene. CDR1 is LGHDT and CDR2 is YNNKEL in the germline V gene (reference sequence). The CDR3 has 15 amino acids.

This TCR derives from a man in his fifties or sixties with Graves' ophthalmopathy. J is TRBJ2-1 and V is TRBV3-1; the match to TRBD2 covers 7 bases. The sequenced sample was blood. The CDR3 nucleotides are TGTGCCAGCAGCCAAGGATGGCGGGAGTTGAATGAGCAGTTCTTC. Its protein is CASSQGWRELNEQFF.